These 30 T cell receptor beta chains were sequenced from one sample in a study of cytomegalovirus exposure and HLA in healthy donors. The primer mix had 60 Vbeta and 13 Jbeta primers. TCRdb keeps only in-frame clones here, not all; method: immunoSEQ multiplex PCR. The sample records more than 150,000 clones, around 80% being singletons. Sequences were obtained from PBMCs. Receptors were obtained from a woman aged 18-35 years in good health and CMV-seronegative.

This clone has just one count. This chain connects TRBV19 to TRBJ1-4; D is uncertain. Germline assignment: CDR1 LNHDA and CDR2 SQIVND (reference sequence). This CDR3 comprises 15 residues. V was trimmed by 4 bases and J by 5 bases, leaving 14 bases between them. The CDR3 nucleotides are TGTGCCAGTAGTACGCCAACCGGGAGGAATGAAAAACTGTTTTTT. Amino acids: CASSTPTGRNEKLFF. Full variable domain (outside the CDR3, taken from reference TRBV19 and TRBJ1-4): DGGITQSPKYLFRKEGQNVTLSCEQNLNHDAMYWYRQDPGQGLRLIYYSQIVNDFQKGDIAEGYSVSREKKESFPLTVTSAQKNPTAFYLCASSTPTGRNEKLFFGSGTQLSVL.

The gene calls are TRBV5-1 and TRBJ2-3, with 9 bases fitting TRBD1. CDR1 is SGHRS, CDR2 YFSETQ, per germline. V lost 4 bases and J lost 1; bases outside the gene matches: 7. The CDR3 spans 16 residues. The CDR3 bases are TGCGCCAGCAGCGTGGGGACAGGGATACGCACAGATACGCAGTATTTT. Its protein product is CASSVGTGIRTDTQYF.

V gene TRBV18 combines with J gene TRBJ2-1; 8 positions agree with TRBD2. Unmatched junction bases numbered 7, after V lost 6 bases and J lost 9 bases. The CDR3 consists of 13 residues. CDR1 and CDR2 (germline): KGHSH, LQKENI. CDR3 region: CASSPRGGSEQFF. DNA for the CDR3: TGTGCCAGCTCCCCCCGGGGGGGCTCTGAGCAGTTCTTC.

The J gene is TRBJ2-7, the V gene TRBV5-1; D perhaps matches TRBD1 (5 bases). Trimming pared 5 bases from V and 6 bases from J, leaving 15 bases between. The CDR3 consists of 13 residues. Germline V gene lookup returns CDR1 SGHRS and CDR2 YFSETQ. CDR3 sequence: CASRGPPASEQYF. DNA for the CDR3: TGCGCCAGCAGGGGGCCGCCGGCTTCCGAGCAGTACTTC. Drawing the rest from reference TRBV5-1 and TRBJ2-7, the complete variable domain is KAGVTQTPRYLIKTRGQQVTLSCSPISGHRSVSWYQQTPGQGLQFLFEYFSETQRNKGNFPGRFSGRQFSNSRSEMNVSTLELGDSALYLCASRGPPASEQYFGPGTRLTVT.

The J gene is TRBJ1-2, the V gene TRBV30; D might be TRBD1 (5 bases). The V gene lost 7 bases and the J gene lost 0 bases, with 12 bases spanning the gap. The CDR3 spans 13 residues. Germline V CDR1 and CDR2: GTSNPN, SVGIG (reference sequence). In nucleotides, the CDR3 is TGTGCCTCTGACAGACGTGCTAACTATGGCTACACCTTC. Translated: CASDRRANYGYTF.

The chain carries TRBV19 and TRBJ1-1, with D unclear. The V end was cut by 0 bases, the J end by 3 bases, with 8 bases between. From germline, CDR1 is LNHDA and CDR2 SQIVND (reference sequence). This CDR3 is built from 14 residues. The CDR3 DNA sequence: TGTGCCAGTAGTATAGATCTGGAGGACACTGAAGCTTTCTTT. The encoded protein is CASSIDLEDTEAFF.

V and J are TRBV28 and TRBJ2-1; 7 bases map to TRBD1. The CDR3 spans 14 residues. CDR1 is MDHEN and CDR2 is SYDVKM in the germline V gene. V was pared by 5 bases and J by 12 bases, with 13 bases of the junction left unmatched. CDR3 amino acids: CASSPKGAKRRQFF. Written as DNA, the CDR3 is TGTGCCAGCAGTCCTAAGGGGGCTAAGCGTCGGCAGTTCTTC.

The genes are TRBV11-2 and TRBJ1-1; D may be TRBD1 (5 bases). Between the trimmed V and J ends, which lost 0 bases and 2 bases, there was a span of 7 bases. CDR3 length: 14 amino acids. CDR1 and CDR2 from the germline V gene are SGHAT and FQNNGV. CDR3 residues: CASSLETANTEAFF. DNA for the CDR3: TGTGCCAGCAGCTTAGAGACAGCTAACACTGAAGCTTTCTTT.

The gene calls are TRBV19 and TRBJ1-5, with TRBD1 identical over 7 bases. With V trimmed by 7 bases and J by 4 bases, 10 bases remained unmatched. The CDR3 runs to 15 residues. Per germline, CDR1 LNHDA and CDR2 SQIVND (reference sequence). The CDR3 loop reads CASKGAYWRNQPQHF. CDR3 bases: TGTGCCAGTAAGGGGGCTTACTGGAGGAATCAGCCCCAGCATTTT.

The gene calls are TRBV27 and TRBJ1-1; D gene unclear. The CDR3 covers 14 residues. Trimming shortened V by 5 bases and J by 5 bases, and 15 bases separated the two germline ends. Germline V gene sequence: CDR1 MNHEY, CDR2 SMNVEV (reference sequence). The CDR3 sequence is CASSLGVGLTEAFF. For the CDR3, the DNA is TGTGCCAGCAGTCTTGGAGTTGGGTTAACTGAAGCTTTCTTT.

There are a few counts of this clone. The chain joins TRBV19 to TRBJ2-7; maybe TRBD1 (6 bases). The V and J ends lost 6 bases and 4 bases respectively, with 10 bases between them. CDR3 length equals 12 residues. CDR1 is LNHDA and CDR2 is SQIVND in the germline V gene (reference sequence). This chain's CDR3 is CASSERGYEQYF. The CDR3 DNA follows: TGTGCCAGTAGCGAGAGGGGGTACGAGCAGTACTTC.

The chain employs TRBV29-1 and TRBJ2-7, with TRBD1 matching 7 bases. V was pared by 4 bases and J by 5 bases, with 11 bases of the junction left unmatched. CDR1 and CDR2 (germline): SQVTM, ANQGSEA. The CDR3 is 14 amino acids. The CDR3 DNA reads TGCAGCGTTGGTTTTGCAGGGGGAAAAGACGAGCAGTACTTC. Translation gives CSVGFAGGKDEQYF.

This chain links TRBV25-1 with TRBJ2-7; D is possibly TRBD1 (6 bases). CDR1 MGHDK and CDR2 SYGVNS come from the germline V gene. The CDR3 length is 14 residues. Trimming shortened V by 3 bases and J by 9 bases, and 18 bases separated the two germline ends. The CDR3 is CASSEAFTGFGQYF. DNA for the CDR3: TGTGCCAGCAGTGAGGCATTCACAGGGTTCGGGCAGTACTTC.

A single count supports this clone. The chain employs TRBV6-1 and TRBJ1-6; D unresolved. Trimming shortened V by 2 bases and J by 3 bases, and 11 bases separated the two germline ends. This CDR3 contains 16 residues. The germline CDR1 and CDR2 sequences are MNHNS and SASEGT. DNA of the CDR3: TGTGCCAGCAGTGAACGAGAGGGCATCTATAATTCACCCCTCCACTTT. This encodes CASSEREGIYNSPLHF.

A word on this clone: One end of the junction fails to match germline, which may point to a read error. The J gene is TRBJ1-4, the V gene TRBV7-7, with a tentative D call TRBD1 (6 bases). CDR1 is SSHAT and CDR2 is FNYEAQ in the germline V gene (reference sequence). The CDR3 sequence is 15 residues long. The CDR3 loop reads CASSLGTNSREKLFF. DNA of the CDR3: TGTGCTAGCAGCTTAGGGACAAACTCAAGGGAAAAACTGTTTTTT.

The chain has TRBV6-5 and TRBJ1-1; TRBD1 might be the D (6 bases). V lost 5 bases and J 7 bases, leaving 17 bases between the germline ends. The CDR3 has 14 amino acids. Germline V gene data show CDR1 as MNHEY and CDR2 as SVGAGI. CDR3 sequence (DNA): TGTGCCAGCAGTCCTCACCACAGGGCTGGTGAAGCTTTCTTT. It encodes CASSPHHRAGEAFF.

J is TRBJ2-7 and V is TRBV30; 13 bases map to TRBD2. CDR1 is GTSNPN and CDR2 is SVGIG in the germline V gene (reference sequence). The CDR3 is made up of 13 amino acids. Losses at the gene ends were 7 bases for V and 12 bases for J; bases not matched to a gene: 12. CDR3 in amino acids: CASRTSGGQMGYF. CDR3 bases: TGTGCCTCGAGGACTAGCGGGGGCCAGATGGGGTACTTC.

The rearrangement joins TRBV2 to TRBJ2-7; 10 bases agree with TRBD2. Per germline, CDR1 SNHLY and CDR2 FYNNEI. The CDR3 is 15 residues long. J gave up 3 bases and V 5 bases, and 7 bases lay outside the gene matches. The CDR3: CASSRPGTSVYEQYF. The CDR3 DNA reads as TGTGCCAGCAGTCGCCCCGGGACTAGCGTCTACGAGCAGTACTTC.

The V call is TRBV6-5, the J call TRBJ1-2; tentatively, D is TRBD1 (5 bases). V was cut by 0 bases and J by 5 bases, with 16 bases left in between. This CDR3 is 16 amino acids long. Germline-derived CDR1 and CDR2 are MNHEY and SVGAGI. The CDR3 region has the DNA TGTGCCAGCAGTTACTCGGGGGGGTCGGGGGGTTATGGCTACACCTTC. Translation gives CASSYSGGSGGYGYTF.

V usage is TRBV7-9 and J usage is TRBJ1-5; possibly TRBD1 for D (6 bases). V lost 5 bases to trimming and J lost 0 bases, with 14 bases between them. The CDR3 sequence is 16 residues long. Germline assignment: CDR1 SEHNR and CDR2 FQNEAQ (reference sequence). CDR3 sequence reads: CASSLTRGGSNQPQHF. CDR3 nucleotides: TGTGCCAGCAGCCTAACCCGAGGGGGTAGCAATCAGCCCCAGCATTTT. Based on the CDR3 plus reference TRBV7-9 and TRBJ1-5, the full variable domain is DTGVSQNPRHKITKRGQNVTFRCDPISEHNRLYWYRQTLGQGPEFLTYFQNEAQLEKSRLLSDRFSAERPKGSFSTLEIQRTEQGDSAMYLCASSLTRGGSNQPQHFGDGTRLSIL.

V is TRBV11-2 and J is TRBJ1-4, with D possibly TRBD1 on 6 matching bases. The germline V gene encodes CDR1 SGHAT and CDR2 FQNNGV. Trimming removed 4 bases at V and 7 bases at J, with 13 bases between. The CDR3 has 14 amino acids. In nucleotides, the CDR3 is TGTGCCAGCAGCTCAACAGGGACCGGTGAAAAACTGTTTTTT. Its translation: CASSSTGTGEKLFF. The full variable domain, rest sourced from reference TRBV11-2 and TRBJ1-4, is EAGVAQSPRYKIIEKRQSVAFWCNPISGHATLYWYQQILGQGPKLLIQFQNNGVVDDSQLPKDRFSAERLKGVDSTLKIQPAKLEDSAVYLCASSSTGTGEKLFFGSGTQLSVL.

The chain combines TRBV19 with TRBJ1-5; no firm D call. Germline values: CDR1 LNHDA, CDR2 SQIVND (reference sequence). V was clipped by 5 bases and J by 0 bases, with 17 bases between them. CDR3 length: 17 residues. CDR3 in DNA: TGTGCCAGTAGTGTCACGAGTCGCGGAAATAGCAATCAGCCCCAGCATTTT. Encoded protein: CASSVTSRGNSNQPQHF.

The chain combines TRBV4-1 with TRBJ2-7; D is ambiguous. The CDR3 is made up of 14 amino acids. Trimming cost V 4 bases and J 2 bases, with 12 bases left between them. Per germline, CDR1 MGHRA and CDR2 YSYEKL. CDR3 coding DNA: TGCGCCAGCAGCCCTCTTCGCGGAGCCTACGAGCAGTACTTC. It yields the protein CASSPLRGAYEQYF.

The sample holds one count of this clone. The rearrangement joins TRBV5-1 to TRBJ2-3; D possibly corresponds to TRBD2 (6 bases). The CDR3 length is 15 residues. Germline CDR1 reads SGHRS; CDR2 reads YFSETQ. V shed 1 base and J shed 4 bases, with 13 bases lying between them. The CDR3, as DNA: TGCGCCAGCAGCTTGAATTGGGGGGAGTCAGATACGCAGTATTTT. Translation: CASSLNWGESDTQYF.

This clone occurred once. The chain recombines TRBV27 with TRBJ1-6; D remains ambiguous. The CDR3 is made up of 13 amino acids. The V end was cut by 2 bases, the J end by 7 bases, with 6 bases between. The germline CDR1 and CDR2 sequences are MNHEY and SMNVEV (reference sequence). The CDR3 region has the DNA TGTGCCAGCAGTTTAGAGGGAAATTCACCCCTCCACTTT. Protein product: CASSLEGNSPLHF.

V and J are TRBV6-5 and TRBJ1-6; TRBD1 aligns across 7 bases. The CDR3 loop spans 15 amino acids. Losses at the gene ends were 6 bases for V and 7 bases for J; bases not matched to a gene: 9. Germline assignment: CDR1 MNHEY and CDR2 SVGAGI. CDR3 protein: CASRNRDSSNSPLHF. CDR3 coding DNA: TGTGCCAGCAGGAACCGGGACAGCTCAAATTCACCCCTCCACTTT.

The genes are TRBV11-3 and TRBJ2-7; 10 nucleotides align to TRBD2. There are 14 residues in the CDR3. Germline values: CDR1 SGHNT, CDR2 YENEEA. The junction had 4 bases not matched to a gene; V was cut back by 2 bases and J by 6 bases. The CDR3 loop reads CASSLKVAGGEQYF. The DNA of the CDR3 is TGTGCCAGCAGCTTAAAGGTAGCGGGGGGCGAGCAGTACTTC.

The genes are TRBV6-6 and TRBJ2-1; unclear D gene. Germline V gives CDR1 MNHNY, CDR2 SVGAGI (reference sequence). The CDR3 is 14 residues long. The V gene lost 2 bases and the J gene lost 1 base, with 6 bases spanning the gap. The CDR3 loop reads CASSYGSSYNEQFF. The CDR3 nucleotides are TGTGCCAGCAGTTACGGCTCGTCCTACAATGAGCAGTTCTTC.

The chain links TRBV7-3 to TRBJ2-1; 7 bases match TRBD1. CDR3 length: 13 residues. Germline V gene data show CDR1 as SGHTA and CDR2 as FQGTGA. The V gene end was trimmed by 5 bases and the J gene end by 5 bases; junction bases not matched to a gene: 3. CDR3 nucleotides: TGTGCCAGCAGCCCCGGGACAGACAATGAGCAGTTCTTC. As protein: CASSPGTDNEQFF. Full variable domain (remainder filled in from reference TRBV7-3 and TRBJ2-1): GAGVSQTPSNKVTEKGKYVELRCDPISGHTALYWYRQSLGQGPEFLIYFQGTGAADDSGLPNDRFFAVRPEGSVSTLKIQRTERGDSAVYLCASSPGTDNEQFFGPGTRLTVL.

The rearrangement joins TRBV4-2 to TRBJ1-1; 7 bases align to TRBD1. Germline CDR1 reads LGHNA; CDR2 reads YNFKEQ. This CDR3 is built from 15 residues. V was clipped by 0 bases and J by 2 bases; unmatched bases: 3. CDR3 DNA: TGTGCCAGCAGCCAAGAGGGGACAGCTAACACTGAAGCTTTCTTT. This codes for CASSQEGTANTEAFF.